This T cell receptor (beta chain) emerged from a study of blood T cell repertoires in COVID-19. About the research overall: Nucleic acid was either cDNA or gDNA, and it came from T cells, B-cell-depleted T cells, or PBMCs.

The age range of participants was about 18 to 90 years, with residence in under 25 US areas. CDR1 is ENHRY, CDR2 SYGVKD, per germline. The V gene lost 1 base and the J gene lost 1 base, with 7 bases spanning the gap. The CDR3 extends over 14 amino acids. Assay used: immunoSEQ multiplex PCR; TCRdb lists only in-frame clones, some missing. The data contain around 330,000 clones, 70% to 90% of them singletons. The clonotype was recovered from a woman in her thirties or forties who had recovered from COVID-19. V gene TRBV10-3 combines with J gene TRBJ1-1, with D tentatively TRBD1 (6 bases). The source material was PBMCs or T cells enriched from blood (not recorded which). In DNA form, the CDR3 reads TGTGCCATCAGTGAGTTGGGACAGAACACTGAAGCTTTCTTT. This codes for CAISELGQNTEAFF.